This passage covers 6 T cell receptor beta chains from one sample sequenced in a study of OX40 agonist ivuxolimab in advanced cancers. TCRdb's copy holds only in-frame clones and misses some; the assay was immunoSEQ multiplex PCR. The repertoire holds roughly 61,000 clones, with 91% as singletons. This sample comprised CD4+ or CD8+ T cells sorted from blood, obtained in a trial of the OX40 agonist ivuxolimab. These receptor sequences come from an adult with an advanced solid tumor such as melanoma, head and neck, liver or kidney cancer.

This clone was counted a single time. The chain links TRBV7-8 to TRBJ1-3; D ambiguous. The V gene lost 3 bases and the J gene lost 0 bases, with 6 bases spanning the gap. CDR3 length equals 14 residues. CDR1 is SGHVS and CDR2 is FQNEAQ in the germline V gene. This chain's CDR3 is CASSLSNSGNTIYF. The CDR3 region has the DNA TGTGCCAGCAGCTTGTCAAACTCTGGAAACACCATATATTTT. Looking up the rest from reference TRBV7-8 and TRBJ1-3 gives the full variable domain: GAGVSQSPRYKVAKRGQDVALRCDPISGHVSLFWYQQALGQGPEFLTYFQNEAQLDKSGLPSDRFFAERPEGSVSTLKIQRTQQEDSAVYLCASSLSNSGNTIYFGEGSWLTVV.

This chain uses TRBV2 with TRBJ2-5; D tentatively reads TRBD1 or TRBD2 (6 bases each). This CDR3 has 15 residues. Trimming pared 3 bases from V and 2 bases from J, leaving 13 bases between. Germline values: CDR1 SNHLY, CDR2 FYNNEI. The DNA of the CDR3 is TGTGCCAGCAGTGACTCGGGGGCGCAACAAGAGACCCAGTACTTC. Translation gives CASSDSGAQQETQYF.

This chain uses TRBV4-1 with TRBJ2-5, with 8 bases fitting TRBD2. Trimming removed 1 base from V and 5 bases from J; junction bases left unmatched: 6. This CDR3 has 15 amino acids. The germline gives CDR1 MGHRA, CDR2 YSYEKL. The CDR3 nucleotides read TGCGCCAGCAGCCAAGTCCGGGGGGGCCCCGAGACCCAGTACTTC. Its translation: CASSQVRGGPETQYF.

DNA of the CDR3: TGTGCCAGCAGGCCCCCCCAGTTAGCAGATACGCAGTATTTT. Residues: CASRPPQLADTQYF. The chain employs TRBV6-5 and TRBJ2-3; D unclear. CDR1 MNHEY and CDR2 SVGAGI come from the germline V gene. This CDR3 has 14 residues. V was clipped by 6 bases and J by 4 bases, with 14 bases between them.

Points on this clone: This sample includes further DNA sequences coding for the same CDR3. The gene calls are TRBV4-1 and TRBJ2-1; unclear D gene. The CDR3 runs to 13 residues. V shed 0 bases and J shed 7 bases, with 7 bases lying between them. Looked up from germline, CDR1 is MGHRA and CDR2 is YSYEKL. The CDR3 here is CASSQEGRNEQFF. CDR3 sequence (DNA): TGCGCCAGCAGCCAAGAGGGTAGGAATGAGCAGTTCTTC.

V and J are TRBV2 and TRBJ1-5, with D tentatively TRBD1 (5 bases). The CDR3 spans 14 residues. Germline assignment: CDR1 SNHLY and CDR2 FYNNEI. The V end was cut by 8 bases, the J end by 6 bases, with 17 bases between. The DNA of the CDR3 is TGTGCCAGCGAGAGAGAGCACGGGGGTCAGCCCCAGCATTTT. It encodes CASEREHGGQPQHF.